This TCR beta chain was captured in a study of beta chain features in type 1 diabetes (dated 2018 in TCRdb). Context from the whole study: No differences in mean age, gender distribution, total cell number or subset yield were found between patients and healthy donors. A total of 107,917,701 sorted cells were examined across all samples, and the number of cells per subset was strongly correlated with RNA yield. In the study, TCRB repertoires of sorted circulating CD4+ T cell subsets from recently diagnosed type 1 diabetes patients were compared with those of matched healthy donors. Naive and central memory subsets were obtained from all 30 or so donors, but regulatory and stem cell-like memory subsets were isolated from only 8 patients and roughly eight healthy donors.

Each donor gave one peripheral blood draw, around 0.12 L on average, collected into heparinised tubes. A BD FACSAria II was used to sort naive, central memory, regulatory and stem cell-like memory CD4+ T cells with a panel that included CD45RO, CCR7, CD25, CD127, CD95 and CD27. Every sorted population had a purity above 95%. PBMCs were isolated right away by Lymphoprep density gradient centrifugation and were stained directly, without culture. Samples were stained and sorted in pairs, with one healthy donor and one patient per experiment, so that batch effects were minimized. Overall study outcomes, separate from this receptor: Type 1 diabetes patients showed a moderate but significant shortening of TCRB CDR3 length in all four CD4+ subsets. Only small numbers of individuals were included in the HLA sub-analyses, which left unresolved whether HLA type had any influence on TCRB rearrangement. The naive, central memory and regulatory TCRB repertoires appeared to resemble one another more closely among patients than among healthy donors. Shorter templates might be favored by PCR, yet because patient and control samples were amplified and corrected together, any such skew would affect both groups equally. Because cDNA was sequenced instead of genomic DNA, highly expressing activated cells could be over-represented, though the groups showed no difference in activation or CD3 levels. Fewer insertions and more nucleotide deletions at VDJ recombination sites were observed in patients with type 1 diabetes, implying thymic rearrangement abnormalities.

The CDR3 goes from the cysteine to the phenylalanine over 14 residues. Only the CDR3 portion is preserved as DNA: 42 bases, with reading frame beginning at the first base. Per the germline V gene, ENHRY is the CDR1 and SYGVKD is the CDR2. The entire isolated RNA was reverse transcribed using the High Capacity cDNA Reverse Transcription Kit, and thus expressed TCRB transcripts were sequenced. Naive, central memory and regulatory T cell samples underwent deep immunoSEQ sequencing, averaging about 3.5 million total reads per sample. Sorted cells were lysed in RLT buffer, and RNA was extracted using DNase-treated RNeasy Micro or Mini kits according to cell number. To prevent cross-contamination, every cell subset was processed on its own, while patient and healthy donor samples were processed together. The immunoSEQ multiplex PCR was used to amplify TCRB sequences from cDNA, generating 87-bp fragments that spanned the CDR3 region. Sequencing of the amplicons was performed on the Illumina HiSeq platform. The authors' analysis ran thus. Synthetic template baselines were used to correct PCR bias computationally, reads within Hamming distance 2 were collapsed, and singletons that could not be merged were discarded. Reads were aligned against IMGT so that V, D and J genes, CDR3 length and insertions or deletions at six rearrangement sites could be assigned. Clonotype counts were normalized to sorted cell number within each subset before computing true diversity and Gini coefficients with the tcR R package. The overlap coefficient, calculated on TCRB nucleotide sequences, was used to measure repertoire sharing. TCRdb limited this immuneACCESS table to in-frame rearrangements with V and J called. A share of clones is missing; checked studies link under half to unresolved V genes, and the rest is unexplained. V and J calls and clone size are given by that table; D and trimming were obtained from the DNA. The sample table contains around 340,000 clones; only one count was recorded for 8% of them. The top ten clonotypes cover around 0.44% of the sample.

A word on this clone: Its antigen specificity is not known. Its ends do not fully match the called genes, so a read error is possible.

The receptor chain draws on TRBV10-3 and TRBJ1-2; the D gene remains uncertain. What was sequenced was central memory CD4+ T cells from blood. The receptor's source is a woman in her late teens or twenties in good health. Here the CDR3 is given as CASSYLSGDYGYTF. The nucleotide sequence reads TGTGCCAGCAGTTACCTCTCGGGAGACTATGGCTACACCTTC.